This T cell receptor (beta chain) was observed in a study of molecular identifiers for immune sequencing clone quantification (dated by TCRdb to the late 2010s). About the full investigation: For a replicate experiment, RNA from roughly 21,000 or 96,000 naive CD8 T cells was divided into five aliquots, and four of the five aliquots were sequenced. This methods study benchmarked molecular-identifier clustering-based TCR repertoire sequencing (MIDCIRS) and TCR RNA copy counting, using CD8 T cells to do so. The paper as a whole reports these results and caveats: Highly expanded clone sizes could be underestimated because identical TCR molecules may share a barcode. Approximately 3.3 recovered TCR RNA copies per cell were obtained by modeling, versus about 10 by digital PCR, implying a capture efficiency of 30% to 35%. When barcode sub-clustering was not used, chimeric consensus sequences inflated TCR diversity, with chimeras reaching as high as 47%. Spiked-in Jurkat TCR RNA equivalent to a single cell was reported to be detectable even among over 800,000 naive CD8 T cells. The naive libraries included spiked-in Jurkat TCR RNA (around nine copies' worth), and this Jurkat TCR RNA is not part of the donor repertoire. In CMV-specific effector cells, clones with more than 20 RNA copies contained over 99% of molecules, whereas in naive cells such clones contained under 1% of molecules.

V trim: 0 bases; J trim: 9 bases; unmatched bases: 5. CDR1 and CDR2 are read off the germline V gene (reference sequence) as GTSNPN and SVGIG. The CDR3 covers 14 residues, taking in both the cysteine and the phenylalanine. The read is trimmed to its CDR3 DNA, 42 bases read in frame from base 1. This clonotype showed up many times. What this receptor recognizes is not known. Base quality data are lacking; no much larger clone is found one base away. Libraries of naive CD8 T cells were generated from roughly 20,000 to 1,000,000 sorted cells, with 10%, 30% or 50% of the purified RNA used. Naive CD8 T cells, defined as CD8+CD4-CCR7+CD45RA+, were FACS-sorted into RLT Plus buffer on a BD FACSAria II. To test detection sensitivity, Jurkat RNA equivalent to approximately ten TCR copies was spiked into samples of about 20,000-1,100,000 naive CD8 T cells. CD8 T cells were enriched using RosetteSep CD8+ T Cell Enrichment Cocktail and Ficoll-Paque, and the enriched cells then underwent ACK red cell lysis.

The library relied on PCR. Instrument used: Illumina HiSeq 4000. Preparation of bulk TCR libraries followed a previously described approach, with the TCR primers listed in Table S5. Purification of total RNA was performed with the Qiagen AllPrep DNA/RNA kit. Before analysis, reads from multiple sequencing runs of the same library were pooled. The paper's processing steps were these. Only reads with exact TCR constant sequence were kept, trimmed to 150 nt, and grouped by their 12-nt molecular barcodes. Reads within each barcode group were sub-clustered using a 15% Levenshtein threshold, and quality-weighted consensus sequences were constructed for each RNA molecule. Non-functional sequences were removed, as were lower-count sequences one edit away from another. On the basis of fitting two negative binomial distributions, barcode sub-clusters with fewer than 20% of the maximum read count were discarded. The public reads were reanalyzed by TCRdb: fastp trimming at Q25, MiXCR alignment, in-frame beta chains only. Rows matching on CDR3 protein sequence are summarized as one entry with the most common DNA and genes. The V and J calls and clone size come from TCRdb's table, not from the authors' own analysis. For this sample the table gives about 640,000 distinct CDR3 sequences, of which just under 20% were detected only once. The ten largest clones capture around 0.9% of the sample.

The receptor was isolated from a human donor in good health. Some libraries in this study had Jurkat cell RNA spiked in. The sample comprised naive CD8+ T cells from blood, with Jurkat cell RNA spiked in. According to the study, the label for this sample's cell subset or site signals: FACS-sorted CD8+CD4-CCR7+CD45RA+ naive T cells. The chain couples TRBV30 to TRBJ2-3; 11 central nucleotides agree with TRBD2. The CDR3 reads CAWSVVLAGGTQYF. The nucleotide sequence reads as follows: TGTGCCTGGAGTGTAGTCCTAGCGGGAGGCACGCAGTATTTT.